Each of the 4 T cell receptor beta chains below was sequenced from the same sample in a study of cytomegalovirus exposure and HLA in healthy donors. Amplification used 60 Vbeta primers and 13 Jbeta primers. Repertoires were generated with immunoSEQ multiplex PCR, while TCRdb's copy carries only in-frame clones and drops some. The profile shows about 93,000 clones, 70% to 85% of them singletons. Sequencing was done on a sample of PBMCs. The receptors derive from a man in his forties or fifties in good health and CMV-seronegative.

This clone occurred a few times. The chain is built from TRBV6-6 and TRBJ2-1; D is ambiguous. The V gene's germline CDR1 is MNHNY and CDR2 SVGAGI (reference sequence). CDR3 length: 12 amino acids. Deletions cut 11 bases from V and 7 bases from J, with 15 bases between. CDR3 sequence reads: CASSRVSNEQFF. The CDR3 DNA reads as TGTGCCTCAAGTCGGGTTTCTAATGAGCAGTTCTTC.

The chain recombines TRBV7-9 with TRBJ2-3; D is possibly TRBD1 (6 bases). Trimming removed 5 bases at V and 1 base at J, with 13 bases between. CDR3 length equals 15 residues. Germline V lookup: CDR1 SEHNR, CDR2 FQNEAQ (reference sequence). In nucleotides, the CDR3 is TGTGCCAGCAGCCCCGGGACATACGGCACAGATACGCAGTATTTT. It yields the protein CASSPGTYGTDTQYF. Full variable domain (rest looked up from reference TRBV7-9 and TRBJ2-3): DTGVSQNPRHKITKRGQNVTFRCDPISEHNRLYWYRQTLGQGPEFLTYFQNEAQLEKSRLLSDRFSAERPKGSFSTLEIQRTEQGDSAMYLCASSPGTYGTDTQYFGPGTRLTVL.

The chain recombines TRBV9 with TRBJ2-7, with D perhaps TRBD2 (5 bases). V lost 1 base and J lost 1, with 18 bases in between. This CDR3 spans 17 amino acids. Germline CDR1 SGDLS, CDR2 YYNGEE. DNA of the CDR3: TGTGCCAGCAGCGTACTAATAGACCCCGGAGGTTCCTACGAGCAGTACTTC. Its protein product is CASSVLIDPGGSYEQYF.

The chain is built from TRBV5-3 and TRBJ2-1; maybe TRBD1 (6 bases). TRBV5-3 is an ORF for which the function is uncertain. The CDR3 loop spans 15 amino acids. Trimming left V 0 bases short and J 3 bases short, with 10 bases between. CDR3 loop: CARSLGTDLYNEQFF. CDR3 bases: TGTGCCAGAAGCTTGGGGACAGATCTCTACAATGAGCAGTTCTTC.